Following are 30 T cell receptor beta chains from one sample sequenced in a study of blood T cells in healthy people across ages. Through a sample-barcoded 5' primer and a J-beta primer mix, a second PCR was run for roughly 7 to 12 cycles. TCRdb passed the 5' RACE reads through MiXCR, listing each CDR3 protein once. The data show 850,000 to 1,000,000 distinct CDR3 sequences, with 48% seen just once and around 15% held by the top ten. Sequenced input: blood. All receptors derive from a man aged 25-45 years in good health.

This clonotype was seen only a few times. This chain joins TRBV2 and TRBJ2-7; D remains ambiguous. The CDR3 covers 12 residues. Per germline, CDR1 SNHLY and CDR2 FYNNEI. V lost 4 bases to trimming and J lost 2 bases, with 6 bases between them. The DNA of the CDR3 is TGTGCCAGCAGTGGGAAAGCCTACGAGCAGTACTTC. Its translation is CASSGKAYEQYF.

The V and J genes are TRBV6-5 and TRBJ1-5; D is unclear. The CDR3 spans 15 residues. The V and J ends lost 0 bases and 4 bases respectively, with 10 bases between them. Germline V gives CDR1 MNHEY, CDR2 SVGAGI. The CDR3 protein is CASSYSNRGNQPQHF. CDR3 nucleotides: TGTGCCAGCAGTTACTCGAACAGAGGAAATCAGCCCCAGCATTTT.

The table lists this clonotype with a few counts. This chain connects TRBV7-2 to TRBJ2-7; D remains unclear. The CDR3 runs to 14 residues. Between the trimmed V and J ends, which lost 1 base and 6 bases, there was a span of 13 bases. Per germline, CDR1 SGHTA and CDR2 FQGNSA. The DNA for the CDR3 is TGTGCCAGCAGCTTAGATCCTCGGCCGGGCGAGCAGTACTTC. It encodes CASSLDPRPGEQYF.

The rearrangement links TRBV5-6 to TRBJ1-1; possibly TRBD1 for D (6 bases). Trimming took off 4 bases at V and 3 bases at J, with 16 bases between the two ends. Germline lookup yields CDR1 SGHDT and CDR2 YYEEEE. This CDR3 contains 15 residues. The CDR3 here is CASSARDTGYTEAFF. Here the CDR3 DNA reads TGTGCCAGCAGCGCCCGGGACACCGGGTACACTGAAGCTTTCTTT.

The V call is TRBV5-5, the J call TRBJ2-3; no clear D gene. Trimming removed 3 bases at V and 2 bases at J, with 22 bases between. Germline CDR1 reads SGHKS; CDR2 reads YYEKEE (reference sequence). The CDR3 runs to 18 residues. As DNA, the CDR3 is TGTGCCAGCAGCTCAGCCTTTGGACGGAGCTGGACCACAGATACGCAGTATTTT. This encodes CASSSAFGRSWTTDTQYF.

The chain links TRBV7-9 to TRBJ1-2; the D is unclear. The V gene's germline CDR1 is SEHNR and CDR2 FQNEAQ (reference sequence). There are 13 residues in the CDR3. The V end lost 1 base, the J end lost 4 bases, and 7 bases lay between the germline ends. CDR3 in DNA: TGTGCCAGCAGCTTAGGGGAGGCCTATGGCTACACCTTC. Translation: CASSLGEAYGYTF.

This chain uses TRBV25-1 with TRBJ2-5, with D perhaps TRBD1 (5 bases). V lost 3 bases and J 3 bases, leaving 14 bases between the germline ends. This CDR3 region has 15 residues. CDR1 and CDR2 from the germline V gene are MGHDK and SYGVNS. The CDR3 sequence: CASSEGGAREETQYF. CDR3 nucleotide sequence: TGTGCCAGCAGTGAGGGTGGTGCCAGGGAAGAGACCCAGTACTTC.

This sequence joins TRBV20-1 and TRBJ2-7; D tentatively fits TRBD1 or TRBD2 (5 bases each). This CDR3 region has 14 residues. Germline V lookup: CDR1 DFQATT, CDR2 SNEGSKA (reference sequence). Trimming removed 3 bases from V and 0 bases from J, with 12 bases in between. In nucleotides, the CDR3 is TGCAGTGCTAGCCCGGGACCCTCCTCCTACGAGCAGTACTTC. Translated, it gives CSASPGPSSYEQYF.

The chain links TRBV6-2 or TRBV6-3 to TRBJ2-7; D is uncertain. The CDR3 runs 13 residues. Trimming took 5 bases from V and 7 from J, leaving 15 bases between them. Per germline, CDR1 MNHEY and CDR2 SVGEGT. CDR3 in DNA: TGTGCCAGCAGTGACGCTCGTAGGGCAGAGCAGTACTTC. This encodes CASSDARRAEQYF.

Details on this clonotype: Germline and junction disagree at one end, which may indicate a read error. The chain is built from TRBV12-3 or TRBV12-4 and TRBJ2-1; D unclear. The CDR3 totals 16 residues. CDR3: CASSLGPGPRYNKQFF. CDR3 in DNA: TGTGCCAGCAGTTTAGGGCCCGGGCCAAGGTACAATAAGCAGTTCTTC.

This clonotype occurred a few times. The CDR3 loop reads CASSPGNLNTEAFF. The CDR3 bases are TGTGCCAGCAGTCCAGGGAATCTGAACACTGAAGCTTTCTTT. This chain connects TRBV12-3 or TRBV12-4 to TRBJ1-1, with D possibly matching TRBD1 (5 bases). V shed 5 bases and J shed 0 bases, with 10 bases lying between them. The CDR3 sequence is 14 residues long.

CDR3 loop: CASSLGTGLVNEQYF. As DNA, the CDR3 is TGTGCCAGCAGTTTAGGGACAGGGTTGGTTAATGAGCAGTACTTC. The V gene is TRBV12-3 or TRBV12-4, the J gene TRBJ2-7; 8 bases are a match to TRBD1. The CDR3 length is 15 residues. V was pared by 1 base and J by 7 bases, with 9 bases of the junction left unmatched.

The V gene is TRBV6-1, the J gene TRBJ1-2; D uncertain. This CDR3 contains 14 residues. The germline V gene has CDR1 MNHNS and CDR2 SASEGT. The ends were cut back, 6 bases at V and 1 base at J, with 12 bases in the middle. DNA for the CDR3: TGTGCCAGCAGCAACAGTGGCGATAACTATGGCTACACCTTC. Translation: CASSNSGDNYGYTF.

This sequence joins TRBV7-6 and TRBJ2-2, with D perhaps TRBD1 (6 bases). The germline V and J ends were trimmed by 3 bases and 3 bases, with 17 bases remaining between them. Germline values: CDR1 SGHVS, CDR2 FNYEAQ. This CDR3 is built from 17 residues. Here the CDR3 reads CASSLESLGAYTGELFF. The CDR3 DNA is TGTGCCAGCAGCTTGGAATCCCTGGGGGCCTACACCGGGGAGCTGTTTTTT.

This clonotype has more than one count but fewer than ten. This sequence joins TRBV5-1 and TRBJ2-1; TRBD1 agrees at 9 bases. V shed 4 bases, J shed 0 bases, and the junction held 5 bases outside the gene matches. CDR3 length: 16 amino acids. Germline V gene sequence: CDR1 SGHRS, CDR2 YFSETQ. For the CDR3, the DNA is TGCGCCAGCAGCCCTGGACAGGGGAGCTCCTACAATGAGCAGTTCTTC. Translation gives CASSPGQGSSYNEQFF.

The rearrangement joins TRBV5-1 to TRBJ1-6, with D possibly matching TRBD1 (5 bases). CDR3 length: 16 amino acids. Germline V gene lookup returns CDR1 SGHRS and CDR2 YFSETQ. V lost 1 base and J 5 bases, leaving 13 bases between the germline ends. CDR3 in DNA: TGCGCCAGCAGCTTGTCCGGGGGGGGTAATAATTCACCCCTCCACTTT. Its protein is CASSLSGGGNNSPLHF.

The chain uses TRBV29-1 and TRBJ2-5; 12 bases match TRBD2. Germline values: CDR1 SQVTM, CDR2 ANQGSEA. CDR3 length: 13 amino acids. V lost 6 bases and J lost 4; bases outside the gene matches: 3. CDR3 loop: CSVASGGVETQYF. CDR3 DNA sequence: TGCAGCGTAGCTAGCGGGGGGGTAGAGACCCAGTACTTC. Full variable domain (remainder filled in from reference TRBV29-1 and TRBJ2-5): SAVISQKPSRDICQRGTSLTIQCQVDSQVTMMFWYRQQPGQSLTLIATANQGSEATYESGFVIDKFPISRPNLTFSTLTVSNMSPEDSSIYLCSVASGGVETQYFGPGTRLLVL.

J is TRBJ2-4 and V is TRBV3-1; 7 bases fit TRBD2. This CDR3 spans 16 amino acids. CDR1 is LGHDT, CDR2 YNNKEL, per germline (reference sequence). V gave up 0 bases and J gave up 6 bases; unmatched junction bases: 8. The CDR3 region is CASSQDLGSGTNIQYF. CDR3 coding DNA: TGTGCCAGCAGCCAAGATCTGGGGAGCGGGACAAACATTCAGTACTTC.

This clonotype has just a few counts. The chain couples TRBV7-3 to TRBJ1-6; D unresolved. V lost 5 bases to trimming and J lost 9 bases, with 20 bases between them. Germline V gene lookup returns CDR1 SGHTA and CDR2 FQGTGA. This CDR3 has 16 amino acids. The CDR3 DNA reads as TGTGCCAGCAGCAGAGACCCCCTCGCTTCGGGTTCACCCCTCCACTTT. Its translation is CASSRDPLASGSPLHF.

This clonotype has more than one count but fewer than ten. The genes are TRBV10-3 and TRBJ2-6; D unresolved. V was cut by 2 bases and J by 1 base, with 9 bases left in between. This CDR3 has 16 residues. Germline CDR1 reads ENHRY; CDR2 reads SYGVKD. The CDR3 coding sequence is TGTGCCATCAGTGAGGGGTCAGGATCTGGGGCCAACGTCCTGACTTTC. It yields the protein CAISEGSGSGANVLTF.

The chain uses TRBV4-3 and TRBJ1-4; D is perhaps TRBD1 (5 bases). Germline CDR1 reads LGHNA; CDR2 reads YSLEER. The CDR3 extends over 15 amino acids. V was pared by 0 bases and J by 8 bases, with 13 bases between. The CDR3 sequence: CASSQEWQGGEKLFF. Written as DNA, the CDR3 is TGCGCCAGCAGCCAAGAGTGGCAGGGTGGCGAAAAACTGTTTTTT.

This clonotype showed up just a few times. This chain connects TRBV4-3 to TRBJ2-3; TRBD1 is a possible D gene (5 bases). The CDR3 consists of 14 residues. V gave up 6 bases and J gave up 2 bases, with 12 bases separating them. Germline loops: CDR1 LGHNA, CDR2 YSLEER. The CDR3 protein is CASRPDIYTDTQYF. Here the CDR3 DNA reads TGCGCCAGCAGACCGGACATTTACACAGATACGCAGTATTTT.

This clonotype has just a few counts. The gene calls are TRBV5-1 and TRBJ2-7, with 7 positions matching TRBD2. CDR1 and CDR2 from the germline V gene are SGHRS and YFSETQ. The V gene end was trimmed by 4 bases and the J gene end by 5 bases; junction bases not matched to a gene: 6. The CDR3 runs to 13 residues. The DNA for the CDR3 is TGCGCCAGCAGCGGGACTAACCCCAACGAGCAGTACTTC. Protein sequence: CASSGTNPNEQYF.

This clonotype was seen only once. The chain uses TRBV12-3 or TRBV12-4 and TRBJ2-3; no definite D call. The CDR3 contains 12 residues. Between the trimmed V and J ends, which lost 6 bases and 7 bases, there was a span of 11 bases. Here the CDR3 reads CASSQDLYTQYF. The CDR3 DNA sequence: TGTGCCAGCAGCCAGGACCTCTATACGCAGTATTTT.

The rearrangement uses TRBV19 and TRBJ1-1; D gene ambiguous. CDR3 size: 15 residues. Between the trimmed V and J ends, which lost 5 bases and 5 bases, there was a span of 18 bases. CDR1 LNHDA and CDR2 SQIVND come from the germline V gene (reference sequence). This chain's CDR3 is CASSFRTQKRTEAFF. The CDR3 coding sequence is TGTGCCAGTAGTTTCCGGACCCAGAAAAGGACTGAAGCTTTCTTT.

This clonotype was seen only a few times. The chain links TRBV7-9 to TRBJ1-2, with D unresolved. Germline lookup yields CDR1 SEHNR and CDR2 FQNEAQ (reference sequence). This CDR3 region has 16 residues. Trimming cost V 5 bases and J 3 bases, with 19 bases left between them. The CDR3 bases are TGTGCCAGCAGCCCAAAGAATATTCGTACCGACTATGGCTACACCTTC. Translating it yields CASSPKNIRTDYGYTF.

This rearrangement joins TRBV20-1 to TRBJ1-6; D is uncertain. CDR1 is DFQATT, CDR2 SNEGSKA, per germline (reference sequence). The CDR3 has 15 amino acids. V dropped 1 base and J dropped 5 bases, with 12 bases sitting between them. In DNA, the CDR3 is TGCAGTGCTAGAGGCGAAGAGGGCCATAATTCACCCCTCCACTTT. It encodes CSARGEEGHNSPLHF.

CDR3 amino acids: CASSFTGAATDTQYF. In DNA, the CDR3 is TGTGCCAGCAGCTTCACAGGGGCGGCCACAGATACGCAGTATTTT. This chain links TRBV5-4 with TRBJ2-3, with 7 positions matching TRBD1. CDR1 and CDR2 (germline): SGHNT, YYREEE (reference sequence). J gave up 2 bases and V 2 bases, and 5 bases lay outside the gene matches. CDR3 length: 15 residues. Supplemented by reference TRBV5-4 and TRBJ2-3, the full variable domain reads ETGVTQSPTHLIKTRGQQVTLRCSSQSGHNTVSWYQQALGQGPQFIFQYYREEENGRGNFPPRFSGLQFPNYSSELNVNALELDDSALYLCASSFTGAATDTQYFGPGTRLTVL.

This clonotype was counted at least ten times. This chain connects TRBV20-1 to TRBJ2-7, with 7 positions matching TRBD2. There are 15 residues in the CDR3. The germline V gene encodes CDR1 DFQATT and CDR2 SNEGSKA (reference sequence). The V segment lost 0 bases and the J segment 5 bases; nucleotides outside the gene matches: 10. CDR3: CSARDRGVPGNEQYF. The DNA for the CDR3 is TGCAGTGCTAGAGATCGGGGGGTACCGGGGAACGAGCAGTACTTC.

A few counts support this clonotype. The junction shows a germline mismatch at one end, possibly a read error. This chain links TRBV6-1 with TRBJ2-4, with TRBD2 matching over 9 bases. There are 14 residues in the CDR3. Germline V CDR1 and CDR2: MNHNS, SASEGT. This CDR3 is CASSTLGLAVEQYF. CDR3 in DNA: TGTGCCAGCAGTACCCTGGGACTAGCTGTCGAGCAGTATTTC.